The 21 T cell receptor beta chains below all came from one sample that was sequenced in a study of regulatory T cells in long-lasting Graves disease. Stated time point: newly diagnosed GD, antithyroid drugs for less than 3 months. TCR sequences were obtained from RNA taken from PBMCs. Building of the TCR beta libraries involved iRepertoire HTBI primers and Arm-PCR of CDR3 regions. MiXCR was run by TCRdb on the multiplex PCR reads, yielding one entry per CDR3 protein. The sample includes about 320,000 distinct CDR3 sequences, 18% of them seen just once. Sequenced material: peripheral blood mononuclear cells (PBMCs), taken at new diagnosis, from a patient treated with antithyroid drugs. The source is a female donor with Graves disease.

In this sample, this clonotype turned up many times. The chain carries TRBV30 and TRBJ1-5; D gene uncertain. The CDR3 is 13 amino acids. Trimming stripped 0 bases from V and 2 bases from J, with 5 bases between. Germline values: CDR1 GTSNPN, CDR2 SVGIG (reference sequence). CDR3 residues: CAWSVSGNQPQHF. CDR3 bases: TGTGCCTGGAGTGTATCGGGCAATCAGCCCCAGCATTTT.

This clonotype showed up just a few times. The rearrangement uses TRBV6-1 and TRBJ1-6; 9 bases are a match to TRBD1. This CDR3 region has 17 residues. Germline lookup yields CDR1 MNHNS and CDR2 SASEGT. The ends lost 3 bases at V and 6 bases at J; junction bases unmatched: 9. CDR3 sequence: CASSETGQGIGNSPLHF. DNA for the CDR3: TGTGCCAGCAGTGAGACGGGACAGGGAATCGGTAATTCACCCCTCCACTTT.

The CDR3 region is CSASQGLNTEAFF. Here the CDR3 DNA reads TGCAGTGCTAGCCAGGGCCTGAACACTGAAGCTTTCTTT. The rearrangement joins TRBV20-1 to TRBJ1-1; weak D call: TRBD1 (5 bases). With 3 bases removed from V and 0 bases from J, the gap between germline ends came to 8 bases. CDR1 and CDR2 (germline): DFQATT, SNEGSKA (reference sequence). CDR3 length: 13 amino acids.

This clonotype was detected ten times or more. This chain connects TRBV3-1 to TRBJ2-7; the D is unclear. CDR3 length: 13 residues. Trimming took off 2 bases at V and 7 bases at J, with 12 bases between the two ends. Germline CDR1 LGHDT, CDR2 YNNKEL (reference sequence). CDR3 in DNA: TGTGCCAGCAGCCAAACTGGGGTAGGAGAGCAGTACTTC. This codes for CASSQTGVGEQYF.

In this sample, this clonotype turned up many times. The chain employs TRBV10-3 and TRBJ1-2, with 9 bases lining up with TRBD1. J was trimmed by 3 bases and V by 4 bases; bases with no gene match: 12. Germline loops: CDR1 ENHRY, CDR2 SYGVKD. The CDR3 has 17 residues. CDR3 in amino acids: CAISGRTGTGSDYGYTF. CDR3 DNA sequence: TGTGCCATCAGTGGACGAACCGGGACAGGGAGTGACTATGGCTACACCTTC.

This clonotype was picked up many times. The V call is TRBV12-3 or TRBV12-4, the J call TRBJ1-4; 9 bases are shared with TRBD1. The V gene end was trimmed by 4 bases and the J gene end by 4 bases; junction bases not matched to a gene: 1. This CDR3 is built from 14 residues. The CDR3 bases are TGTGCCAGCAGTTGGACAGGGGTTAATGAAAAACTGTTTTTT. It codes for CASSWTGVNEKLFF.

This clonotype was detected ten times or more. V gene TRBV3-1 combines with J gene TRBJ2-1; 10 positions agree with TRBD2. Germline CDR1 is LGHDT and CDR2 is YNNKEL (reference sequence). J lost 3 bases, V lost 1 base, and 0 bases had no gene match. CDR3 length: 15 amino acids. Here the CDR3 DNA reads TGTGCCAGCAGCCAAGGACTAGCGGGCTACAATGAGCAGTTCTTC. Its protein product is CASSQGLAGYNEQFF.

V gene TRBV4-1 combines with J gene TRBJ1-4; a possible D gene is TRBD1 (6 bases). Germline values: CDR1 MGHRA, CDR2 YSYEKL. V was shortened by 3 bases and J by 2 bases, with 13 bases between the two germline ends. The length of the CDR3 is 16 residues. The CDR3 DNA reads as TGCGCCAGCAGCCACGCCACAGGGTGGACTAATGAAAAACTGTTTTTT. It yields the protein CASSHATGWTNEKLFF.

Many counts were recorded for this clonotype. V usage is TRBV28 and J usage is TRBJ2-2, with 7 bases that match TRBD1. V gave up 5 bases and J gave up 4 bases; unmatched junction bases: 10. Germline V CDR1 and CDR2: MDHEN, SYDVKM. The CDR3 consists of 16 residues. CDR3 sequence reads: CASSTLGGAGTGELFF. CDR3 coding DNA: TGTGCCAGCAGTACCCTAGGGGGCGCGGGCACCGGGGAGCTGTTTTTT.

This clonotype was found many times. The chain carries TRBV3-1 and TRBJ2-4, with D possibly being TRBD1 (6 bases). The germline V gene has CDR1 LGHDT and CDR2 YNNKEL (reference sequence). The CDR3 is 16 amino acids. With 1 base removed from V and 0 bases from J, the gap between germline ends came to 10 bases. CDR3 sequence: CASSQGTEIAKNIQYF. CDR3 DNA sequence: TGTGCCAGCAGCCAAGGGACAGAAATAGCCAAAAACATTCAGTACTTC.

This clonotype was seen at least ten times. The genes are TRBV28 and TRBJ2-7, with TRBD1 matching over 8 bases. Germline CDR1 and CDR2: MDHEN and SYDVKM. The ends lost 8 bases at V and 4 bases at J; junction bases unmatched: 13. The CDR3 is 15 residues long. The CDR3 loop reads CASGVPGQVLYEQYF. The CDR3, as DNA: TGTGCCAGCGGGGTTCCGGGACAGGTACTTTACGAGCAGTACTTC.

This clonotype was seen repeatedly, ten times or more. The rearrangement uses TRBV12-3 or TRBV12-4 and TRBJ2-4; 7 bases line up with TRBD1. The V segment lost 6 bases and the J segment 0 bases; nucleotides outside the gene matches: 8. The CDR3 is made up of 16 amino acids. Here the CDR3 DNA reads TGTGCCAGCAGCGGGACAGACGGCTTAGCCAAAAACATTCAGTACTTC. The encoded protein is CASSGTDGLAKNIQYF.

In this sample, this clonotype turned up many times. The rearrangement joins TRBV28 to TRBJ2-3; 10 nucleotides line up with TRBD2. CDR3 length: 15 residues. Looked up from germline, CDR1 is MDHEN and CDR2 is SYDVKM. J gave up 4 bases and V 10 bases, and 11 bases lay outside the gene matches. CDR3 sequence reads: CATQPAAGGPDTQYF. CDR3 DNA: TGTGCCACCCAGCCAGCAGCGGGAGGGCCAGATACGCAGTATTTT.

The sample holds many counts of this clonotype. The CDR3 nucleotides are TGTGCCAGCAGCCGAGGGGACAGAGAGAACACTGAAGCTTTCTTT. As protein: CASSRGDRENTEAFF. The V and J genes are TRBV5-6 and TRBJ1-1; 7 positions agree with TRBD1. The CDR3 runs 15 residues. The J segment lost 1 base and the V segment lost 4 bases, leaving 7 bases of the junction unmatched. Germline CDR1 is SGHDT and CDR2 is YYEEEE.

This clonotype showed up many times. V and J are TRBV28 and TRBJ1-2; no firm D call. Germline CDR1 MDHEN, CDR2 SYDVKM. This CDR3 region has 12 residues. V was pared by 4 bases and J by 4 bases, with 7 bases between. CDR3 protein: CASSYQTYGYTF. In DNA, the CDR3 is TGTGCCAGCAGTTATCAAACCTATGGCTACACCTTC.

This clonotype was found a few times. This chain links TRBV20-1 with TRBJ1-1; the D gene is possibly TRBD1 (5 bases). With 6 bases removed from V and 0 bases from J, the gap between germline ends came to 8 bases. The V gene's germline CDR1 is DFQATT and CDR2 SNEGSKA (reference sequence). This CDR3 contains 12 residues. In DNA form, the CDR3 reads TGCAGTGCCCGACAGCTGAACACTGAAGCTTTCTTT. Translating gives CSARQLNTEAFF.

This clonotype was picked up many times. The gene calls are TRBV3-1 and TRBJ1-2, with D maybe TRBD1 (5 bases). The CDR3 is 13 residues long. V lost 4 bases and J 7 bases, leaving 13 bases between the germline ends. The V gene's germline CDR1 is LGHDT and CDR2 YNNKEL (reference sequence). This CDR3 reads CASSLRRGTGYTF. CDR3 sequence (DNA): TGTGCCAGCAGCCTCCGGAGAGGGACTGGCTACACCTTC.

At least ten counts were recorded for this clonotype. This chain links TRBV12-3 or TRBV12-4 with TRBJ1-2; a possible D gene is TRBD1 (6 bases). V lost 7 bases to trimming and J lost 7 bases, with 16 bases between them. The CDR3 has 13 amino acids. The CDR3, as DNA: TGTGCCAGCACCGAGGGGGGGGTCGGTGGCTACACCTTC. Encoded protein: CASTEGGVGGYTF.

Of note for this clonotype: This likely came from a read error, as a far larger clone is one base away. This rearrangement joins TRBV28 to TRBJ2-4, with 11 bases fitting TRBD1. Gene TRBJ2-1 matches the end of the DNA better, so the J call may be wrong. The CDR3 is made up of 14 amino acids. Germline loops: CDR1 MDHEN, CDR2 SYDVKM. CDR3 protein: CASSLSGQGDEQFF. DNA of the CDR3: TGTGCCAGCAGTTTGTCGGGACAGGGGGACGAGCAGTTCTTC.

This chain joins TRBV28 and TRBJ1-1, with a possible D match to TRBD1 (6 bases). The CDR3 covers 13 residues. Trimming cost V 6 bases and J 4 bases, with 12 bases left between them. The germline V gene encodes CDR1 MDHEN and CDR2 SYDVKM. CDR3 residues: CASRAGGPTEAFF. Here the CDR3 DNA reads TGTGCCAGCAGGGCCGGGGGGCCCACTGAAGCTTTCTTT.

This clonotype occurred many times. The chain joins TRBV27 to TRBJ2-1; TRBD2 matches at 8 bases. The CDR3 is 17 amino acids. CDR1 and CDR2 from the germline V gene are MNHEY and SMNVEV (reference sequence). Germline trimming cut 6 bases from V and 1 base from J; bases unmatched to any gene: 11. In nucleotides, the CDR3 is TGTGCCAGCAGACTGACCGGGACTAGTGGGTCCTACAATGAGCAGTTCTTC. It yields the protein CASRLTGTSGSYNEQFF.